This T cell receptor (beta chain) was captured in a study of breast tumors, draining lymph nodes, adjacent tissues. Germline CDR1 is SGHRS and CDR2 is YFSETQ. There are 14 residues in the CDR3. In the case of this clonotype: Its antigen is not known. A junction end diverges from the germline sequence, so it may reflect a read error.

The lymph nodes were axillary draining lymph nodes from breast cancer patients. MiXCR, run by TCRdb on the multiplex PCR reads, gives a single entry per CDR3 protein. Among over 200,000 distinct CDR3 sequences listed, roughly 32% were seen once. Findings and caveats of the study: Tumor TCR diversity was below lymph nodes but above nontumor tissue. The data were judged consistent with most tumor T cells coming from lymph node and expanding in tumor. Luminal-like breast cancer showed significantly greater tumor-nontumor repertoire similarity than basal-like breast cancer did.

The TCR comes from a female donor with breast cancer. Some clones in this sample may be carry-over from other donors' samples. Sequencing used axillary lymph node tissue. V usage is TRBV5-1 and J usage is TRBJ2-7, with D possibly TRBD2 on 5 matching bases. In DNA form, the CDR3 reads TGCGCCAGCAGCTTGAAGCGGACCTCCTACGGGCAGTACTTC. Its protein is CASSLKRTSYGQYF.